This TCR beta chain emerged from a study of Ad26.COV2.S vaccination and SARS-CoV-2 variants. The study's findings and limits: People who got the vaccine had more spike-specific TCR breadth than people who got placebo. For non-spike TCRs, breadth in vaccine recipients resembled that in placebo recipients. Reported post-vaccination CD8+ and CD4+ T cell responses to spike showed substantial breadth. From the TCR breadth and depth analyses, total T cell responses may have been underestimated.

Of note for this clone: Its target is unknown.

The germline V gene has CDR1 WSHSY and CDR2 SAAADI. J was trimmed by 6 bases and V by 0 bases; bases with no gene match: 0. There are 15 residues in the CDR3. Sequencing used immunoSEQ multiplex PCR; TCRdb keeps in-frame clones, though not all of them. The profile shows roughly 380,000 clones, about 92% of them singletons. The clonotype originates from a human donor who had recovered from COVID-19. The rearrangement uses TRBV10-2 and TRBJ2-2, with 11 bases aligning to TRBD2. This sample comprised peripheral blood, obtained after recovery from COVID-19. CDR3 DNA sequence: TGCGCCAGCAGTGAGTCTAGCGGGGGGGCCGGGGAGCTGTTTTTT. Translated, it gives CASSESSGGAGELFF.